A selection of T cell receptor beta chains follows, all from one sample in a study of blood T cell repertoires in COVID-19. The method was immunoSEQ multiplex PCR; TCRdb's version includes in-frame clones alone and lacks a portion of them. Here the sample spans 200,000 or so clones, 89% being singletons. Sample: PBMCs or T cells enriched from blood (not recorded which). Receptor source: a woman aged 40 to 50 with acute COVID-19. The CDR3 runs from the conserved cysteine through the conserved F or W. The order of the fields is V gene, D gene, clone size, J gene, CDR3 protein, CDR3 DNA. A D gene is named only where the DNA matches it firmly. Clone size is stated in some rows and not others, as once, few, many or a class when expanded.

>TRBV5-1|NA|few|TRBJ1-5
CASSWDWDQPQHF
TGCGCCAGCAGCTGGGACTGGGATCAGCCCCAGCATTTT
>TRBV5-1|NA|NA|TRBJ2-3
CASSGRASTDTQYF
TGCGCCAGCAGCGGGCGGGCTAGCACAGATACGCAGTATTTT
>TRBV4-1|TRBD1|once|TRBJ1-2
CASSPRDSGGLYGYTF
TGCGCCAGCAGCCCCCGGGACAGTGGCGGGCTCTATGGCTACACCTTC
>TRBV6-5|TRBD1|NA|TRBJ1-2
CASTRRGTGGDGYTF
TGTGCCAGCACCAGGCGAGGGACAGGGGGCGATGGCTACACCTTC
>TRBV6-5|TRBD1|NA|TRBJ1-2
CASRDRENYGYTF
TGTGCCAGCAGAGACAGGGAAAACTATGGCTACACCTTC
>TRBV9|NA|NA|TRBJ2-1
CASSAGASREQFF
TGTGCCAGCAGCGCAGGGGCGAGTAGGGAGCAGTTCTTC
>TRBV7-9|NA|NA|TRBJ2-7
CASSLSGLASYEQYF
TGTGCCAGCAGCTTATCCGGCTTAGCGTCCTACGAGCAGTACTTC
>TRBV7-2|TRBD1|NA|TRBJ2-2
CASSLAGQGAGELFF
TGTGCCAGCAGCTTAGCGGGGCAGGGGGCCGGGGAGCTGTTTTTT
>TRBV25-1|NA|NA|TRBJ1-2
CASSRGYGYTF
TGTGCCAGCAGCCGAGGGTATGGCTACACCTTC
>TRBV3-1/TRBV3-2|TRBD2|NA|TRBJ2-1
CASSQDFGASGRPKQFF
TGTGCCAGCAGCCAAGATTTCGGGGCTAGCGGCCGGCCCAAGCAGTTCTTC
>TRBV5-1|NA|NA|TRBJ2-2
CASSSFDWDTGELFF
TGCGCCAGCAGCTCCTTTGACTGGGACACCGGGGAGCTGTTTTTT
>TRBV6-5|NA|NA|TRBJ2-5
CASSYLEAQYF
TGTGCCAGCAGTTACTTGGAGGCCCAGTACTTC
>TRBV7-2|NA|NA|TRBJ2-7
CASSHLGQVLEEQYF
TGTGCCAGCAGCCACCTGGGACAAGTGTTGGAGGAGCAGTACTTC
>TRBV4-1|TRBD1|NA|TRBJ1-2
CASSQDLNRGTYGYTF
TGCGCCAGCAGCCAAGATCTTAACAGGGGGACCTATGGCTACACCTTC
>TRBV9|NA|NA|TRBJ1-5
CASTEQGRPQHF
TGTGCCAGCACTGAACAGGGCCGGCCCCAGCATTTT
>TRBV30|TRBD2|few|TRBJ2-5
CAWSRTRLAGAETQYF
TGTGCCTGGAGCAGAACCCGACTAGCGGGAGCAGAGACCCAGTACTTC
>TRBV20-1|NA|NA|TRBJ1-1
CSASRNTEAFF
TGCAGTGCTAGCCGTAACACTGAAGCTTTCTTT
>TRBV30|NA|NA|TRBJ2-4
CAWSRTLAKNIQYF
TGTGCCTGGAGTCGGACACTAGCCAAAAACATTCAGTACTTC
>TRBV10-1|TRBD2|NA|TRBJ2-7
CAPRTSSPYEQYF
TGCGCCCCCAGGACTAGTTCCCCCTACGAGCAGTACTTC
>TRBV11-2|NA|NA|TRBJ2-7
CASFSRAGAAYEQYF
TGTGCCAGCTTCTCCCGGGCGGGGGCAGCCTACGAGCAGTACTTC
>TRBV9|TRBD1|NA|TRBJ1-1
CASSTQTGGNTEAFF
TGTGCCAGCAGCACTCAGACAGGGGGGAACACTGAAGCTTTCTTT
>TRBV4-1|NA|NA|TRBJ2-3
CASSHGGLSSTDTQYF
TGCGCCAGCAGCCATGGGGGCCTCTCTAGCACAGATACGCAGTATTTT
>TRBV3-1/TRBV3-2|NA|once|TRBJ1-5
CASSQGGFDNQPQHF
TGTGCCAGCAGCCAAGGAGGGTTCGACAATCAGCCCCAGCATTTT
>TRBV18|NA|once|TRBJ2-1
CASSPSQSAYNEQFF
TGTGCCAGCTCACCATCCCAGAGCGCCTACAATGAGCAGTTCTTC
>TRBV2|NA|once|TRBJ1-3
CASSEQGLAGNTIYF
TGTGCCAGCAGTGAACAGGGACTAGCTGGAAACACCATATATTTT
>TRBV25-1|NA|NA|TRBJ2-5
CASSESVLQETQYF
TGTGCCAGCAGTGAATCGGTCCTCCAAGAGACCCAGTACTTC
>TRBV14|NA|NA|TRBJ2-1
CASSQDRGGHEQFF
TGTGCCAGCAGCCAAGATAGGGGGGGCCATGAGCAGTTCTTC
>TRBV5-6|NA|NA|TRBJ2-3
CASSFEGFWGQGTQYF
TGTGCCAGCAGCTTCGAAGGGTTCTGGGGGCAGGGTACGCAGTATTTT
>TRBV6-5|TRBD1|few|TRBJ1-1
CASSYGQVITEAFF
TGTGCCAGCAGTTACGGACAGGTGATCACTGAAGCTTTCTTT
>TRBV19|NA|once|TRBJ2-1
CASSIGGGARGSEQFF
TGTGCCAGTAGTATTGGTGGCGGGGCGCGGGGAAGTGAGCAGTTCTTC
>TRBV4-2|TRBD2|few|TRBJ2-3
CASSQDLAGSTDTQYF
TGTGCCAGCAGCCAAGATCTAGCGGGGTCCACAGATACGCAGTATTTT
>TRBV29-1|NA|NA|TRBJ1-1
CSVNGANTEAFF
TGCAGCGTCAATGGAGCCAACACTGAAGCTTTCTTT
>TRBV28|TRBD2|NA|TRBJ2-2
CASSLGREGTGELFF
TGTGCCAGCAGTTTGGGGAGGGAGGGCACCGGGGAGCTGTTTTTT
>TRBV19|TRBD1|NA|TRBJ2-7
CASTDANRGPCYEQYF
TGTGCCAGTACCGATGCCAACAGGGGTCCCTGCTACGAGCAGTACTTC
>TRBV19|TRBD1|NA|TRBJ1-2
CASSGRTGNYGYTF
TGTGCCAGTAGTGGGCGGACAGGCAACTATGGCTACACCTTC
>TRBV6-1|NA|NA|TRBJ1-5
CASSEVGRGNQPQHF
TGTGCCAGCAGTGAAGTTGGAAGGGGGAATCAGCCCCAGCATTTT
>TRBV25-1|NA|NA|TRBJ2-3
CASSDGGVEDTQYF
TGTGCCAGCAGTGATGGAGGGGTAGAAGATACGCAGTATTTT
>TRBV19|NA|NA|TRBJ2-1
CASSTRRGGGYNEQFF
TGTGCCAGTAGTACCCGACGAGGAGGCGGCTACAATGAGCAGTTCTTC
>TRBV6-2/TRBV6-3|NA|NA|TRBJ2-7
CASSYSQGSYEQYF
TGTGCCAGCAGTTACTCACAGGGATCCTACGAGCAGTACTTC
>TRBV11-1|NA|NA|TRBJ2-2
CASSLDQNTGELFF
TGTGCCAGCAGCTTAGATCAGAACACCGGGGAGCTGTTTTTT
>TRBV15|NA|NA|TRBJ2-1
CATSRNSNNEQFF
TGTGCCACCAGCAGGAACTCCAACAATGAGCAGTTCTTC
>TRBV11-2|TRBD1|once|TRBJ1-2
CASSSSPGQGFGYTF
TGTGCCAGCAGCTCCTCTCCGGGACAGGGATTTGGCTACACCTTC
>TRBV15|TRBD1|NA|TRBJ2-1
CATSTGTGENEQFF
TGTGCCACCAGCACCGGGACAGGGGAGAATGAGCAGTTCTTC
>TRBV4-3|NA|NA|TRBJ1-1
CASSQSPRNTEAFF
TGCGCCAGCAGCCAATCTCCCAGAAACACTGAAGCTTTCTTT
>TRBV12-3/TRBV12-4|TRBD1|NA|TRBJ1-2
CASSLGTGYGYTF
TGTGCCAGCAGTTTAGGGACAGGGTATGGCTACACCTTC
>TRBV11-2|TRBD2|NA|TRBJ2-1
CASSLGASSGGQNNEQFF
TGTGCCAGCAGCTTAGGGGCGTCTAGCGGGGGGCAAAACAATGAGCAGTTCTTC
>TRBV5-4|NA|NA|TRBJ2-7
CASSSLGGSYEQYF
TGTGCCAGCAGCTCTCTAGGAGGCTCCTACGAGCAGTACTTC
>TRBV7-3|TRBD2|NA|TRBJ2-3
CASSQGPSGVPDTQYF
TGTGCCAGCAGCCAAGGGCCTAGCGGGGTGCCAGATACGCAGTATTTT
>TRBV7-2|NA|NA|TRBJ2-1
CASSPWLGGAYEQFF
TGTGCCAGCAGTCCCTGGTTGGGGGGGGCCTATGAGCAGTTCTTC
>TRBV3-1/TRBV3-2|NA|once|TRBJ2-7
CASSLAGASEQYF
TGTGCCAGCAGCCTAGCTGGGGCTTCCGAGCAGTACTTC
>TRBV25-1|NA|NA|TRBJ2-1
CASSTRVEQFF
TGTGCCAGCAGTACCAGGGTTGAGCAGTTCTTC
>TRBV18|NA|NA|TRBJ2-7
CASSPPGQPSHEQYF
TGTGCCAGCTCACCACCAGGACAACCCTCCCACGAGCAGTACTTC
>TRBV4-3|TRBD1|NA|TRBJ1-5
CASSQGQGYSNQPQHF
TGCGCCAGCAGCCAAGGACAGGGGTATAGCAATCAGCCCCAGCATTTT
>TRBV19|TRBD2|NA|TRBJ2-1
CASSWTSGGSDEQFF
TGTGCCAGTAGTTGGACTAGCGGGGGGTCAGATGAGCAGTTCTTC